This T cell receptor beta chain comes out of a study of post-analysis software for immune sequencing data. The wider study: The disease courses covered relapsing-remitting, secondary progressive and progressive-relapsing multiple sclerosis. Study conclusions and caveats: Elevated frequency relative to controls characterized roughly 5 TRBV segments in patients, TRBV5-6, TRBV5-1 and TRBV20-1 among them. Among multiple sclerosis patients, normalized Chao1 diversity was significantly below that of controls.

Unique molecular identifiers featured in each of the TCR beta cDNA libraries. Researchers reported about 500,000 cDNA molecules coming from approximately 1 to 10 million T cells. TCRdb used MiXCR to reprocess the PCR reads, holding one entry per CDR3 protein. Here the sample spans 150,000 to 200,000 distinct CDR3 sequences, over 25% being singletons. This clonotype was observed at least ten times. Its cognate antigen is unknown. In germline, CDR1 is SQVTM, CDR2 ANQGSEA. The CDR3 totals 10 residues. The V end lost 3 bases, the J end lost 15 bases, and 12 bases lay between the germline ends. This rearrangement joins TRBV29-1 to TRBJ2-1; D uncertain. Sequencing input: blood. The TCR comes from a girl aged 5-17 years with multiple sclerosis. This CDR3 is CSVESRVLFF. Here the CDR3 DNA reads TGCAGCGTTGAGTCACGGGTCCTGTTCTTC.